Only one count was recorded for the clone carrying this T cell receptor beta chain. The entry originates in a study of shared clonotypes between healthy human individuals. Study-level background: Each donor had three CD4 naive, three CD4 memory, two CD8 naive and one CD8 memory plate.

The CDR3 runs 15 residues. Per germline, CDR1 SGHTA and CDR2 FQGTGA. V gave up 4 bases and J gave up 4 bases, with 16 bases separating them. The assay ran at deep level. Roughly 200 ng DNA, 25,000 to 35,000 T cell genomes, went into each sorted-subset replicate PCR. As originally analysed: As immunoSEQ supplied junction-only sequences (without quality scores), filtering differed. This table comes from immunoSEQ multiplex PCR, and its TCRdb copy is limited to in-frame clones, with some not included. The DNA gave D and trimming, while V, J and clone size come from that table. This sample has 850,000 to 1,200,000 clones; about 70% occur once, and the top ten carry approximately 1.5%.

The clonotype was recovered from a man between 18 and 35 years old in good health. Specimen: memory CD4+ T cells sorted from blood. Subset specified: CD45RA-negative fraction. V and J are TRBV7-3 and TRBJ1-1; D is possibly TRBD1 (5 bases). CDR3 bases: TGTGCCAGCAGCTCTTCGGGGGGAATGGGCACTGAAGCTTTCTTT. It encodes CASSSSGGMGTEAFF.